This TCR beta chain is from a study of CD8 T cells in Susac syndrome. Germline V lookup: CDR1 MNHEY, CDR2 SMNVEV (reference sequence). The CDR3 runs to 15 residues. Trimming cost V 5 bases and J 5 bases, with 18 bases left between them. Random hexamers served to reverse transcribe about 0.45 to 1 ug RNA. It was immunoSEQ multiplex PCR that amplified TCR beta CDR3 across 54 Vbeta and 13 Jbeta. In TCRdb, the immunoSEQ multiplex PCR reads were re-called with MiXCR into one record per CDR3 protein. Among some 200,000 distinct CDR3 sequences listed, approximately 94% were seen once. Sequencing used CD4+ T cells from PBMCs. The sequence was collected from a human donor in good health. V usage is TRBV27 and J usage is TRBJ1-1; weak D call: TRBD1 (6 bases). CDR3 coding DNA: TGTGCCAGCAGTCCGATTCGCCCGGACAGAACTGAAGCTTTCTTT. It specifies CASSPIRPDRTEAFF.